This is a list of T cell receptor beta chains from one sample in a study of regulatory T cells in long-lasting Graves disease. TCRdb independently ran MiXCR on the multiplex PCR reads; one entry per CDR3 protein. This repertoire shows some 500,000 distinct CDR3 sequences, about 16% found once; its top ten account for just under 25%. These data also formed part of another study, on T cells in Graves' hyperthyroidism and ophthalmopathy.

The sequences come from peripheral blood mononuclear cells (PBMCs), collected at new diagnosis, from a patient treated with antithyroid drugs. Receptors were obtained from a woman aged 40 to 65 with Graves disease. The CDR3 runs from the conserved cysteine through the conserved F or W. A D gene is named only where the DNA matches it firmly. Clone size is given for some rows only: seen once, a few or many times, or a class if the clone is expanded.

d_gene	v_gene	abundance	j_gene	CDR3aa	CDR3nt
-	TRBV7-9	many	TRBJ2-7	CASSLGAGTDFF	TGTGCCAGCAGCTTAGGGGCAGGAACGGATTTCTTC
-	TRBV12-3/TRBV12-4	few	TRBJ1-2	CASSYRVGYGYTF	TGTGCCAGCAGTTATCGGGTTGGCTATGGCTACACCTTC
TRBD2	TRBV27	-	TRBJ2-7	CASSPTSGRAYEQYF	TGTGCCAGCAGCCCGACTAGCGGGAGGGCCTACGAGCAGTACTTC
TRBD2	TRBV11-2	many	TRBJ2-3	CASSAVAGGNTQYF	TGTGCCAGCAGCGCGGTAGCGGGGGGAAATACGCAGTATTTT
-	TRBV18	many	TRBJ1-1	CASASAGNTEAFF	TGTGCCAGTGCTAGTGCGGGAAACACTGAAGCTTTCTTT
-	TRBV6-2/TRBV6-3	many	TRBJ1-3	CASSYGGNSGNTIYF	TGTGCCAGCAGTTACGGTGGGAACTCTGGAAACACCATATATTTT
-	TRBV12-3/TRBV12-4	many	TRBJ1-5	CASSFHSNQPQHF	TGTGCCAGCAGTTTCCATAGCAATCAGCCCCAGCATTTT
-	TRBV6-1	-	TRBJ2-3	CASSELTLIRTDTQYF	TGTGCCAGCAGTGAATTAACCCTAATTAGGACAGATACGCAGTATTTT
-	TRBV14	-	TRBJ2-3	CASSQGLQTQYF	TGTGCCAGCAGCCAGGGACTCCAGACGCAGTATTTT
-	TRBV5-4	-	TRBJ2-3	CASSLMGGYTDTQYF	TGTGCCAGCAGCTTGATGGGGGGTTACACAGATACGCAGTATTTT
TRBD2	TRBV6-9	few	TRBJ2-2	CASSYQRGPGELFF	TGTGCCAGCAGTTATCAGCGGGGGCCCGGGGAGCTGTTTTTT
-	TRBV5-1	many	TRBJ2-3	CASSPRGTTDTQYF	TGCGCCAGCAGCCCGAGGGGGACCACAGATACGCAGTATTTT
-	TRBV2	-	TRBJ1-4	CASSDWQREKLFF	TGTGCCAGCAGTGATTGGCAGAGGGAAAAACTGTTTTTT
-	TRBV30	many	TRBJ2-3	CAWSRDTDTQYF	TGTGCCTGGTCAAGGGACACAGATACGCAGTATTTT
-	TRBV2	many	TRBJ2-7	CASSDYITYEQYF	TGTGCCAGCAGTGACTACATAACCTACGAGCAGTACTTC
-	TRBV6-1	many	TRBJ1-1	CASKEGAEAFF	TGTGCCAGCAAGGAGGGAGCTGAAGCTTTCTTT
-	TRBV9	few	TRBJ2-3	CASSVDLGLTDTQYF	TGTGCCAGCAGCGTAGATTTGGGTTTAACAGATACGCAGTATTTT
TRBD1	TRBV7-6	few	TRBJ1-5	CASSLEGTANQPQHF	TGTGCCAGCAGCTTAGAAGGGACAGCCAATCAGCCCCAGCATTTT
-	TRBV30	many	TRBJ1-6	CAWSVNRFSPLHF	TGTGCCTGGAGTGTGAACAGATTTTCACCCCTCCACTTT
TRBD2	TRBV14	many	TRBJ2-1	CASSRRTSDPSGEQFF	TGTGCCAGCAGCCGAAGGACTAGCGACCCCTCAGGGGAGCAGTTCTTC
-	TRBV3-1	few	TRBJ1-6	CASSQVQVSSSYNSPLHF	TGTGCCAGCAGCCAGGTCCAAGTCTCGAGCTCCTATAATTCACCCCTCCACTTT
-	TRBV10-3	many	TRBJ1-1	CASLGGEPDEAFF	TGTGCCTCTCTCGGGGGAGAGCCCGATGAAGCTTTCTTT
TRBD2	TRBV7-6	many	TRBJ2-7	CASSRLAGGQGVSYEQYF	TGTGCCAGCAGCCGTCTAGCGGGGGGCCAGGGCGTGAGCTACGAGCAGTACTTC
TRBD1	TRBV20-1	-	TRBJ1-5	CSARDGGQGAIQPQHF	TGCAGTGCTAGAGATGGGGGGCAGGGGGCGATTCAGCCCCAGCATTTT
-	TRBV28	many	TRBJ1-1	CASSPPRGRGLEAFF	TGTGCCAGCAGCCCCCCCAGGGGCCGCGGGCTTGAAGCTTTCTTT
TRBD1	TRBV6-1	many	TRBJ2-5	CASSPIGGQQETQYF	TGTGCCAGCAGTCCGATTGGGGGACAGCAAGAGACCCAGTACTTC
-	TRBV3-1	many	TRBJ1-6	CASSQGSLESPLHF	TGTGCCAGCAGCCAAGGCAGCCTTGAGTCACCCCTCCACTTT
-	TRBV28	many	TRBJ1-4	CASSLRGLSSEKLFF	TGTGCCAGCAGTTTAAGGGGTCTTAGTAGTGAAAAACTGTTTTTT
-	TRBV5-8	-	TRBJ2-7	CASSFSGPTYEQYF	TGTGCCAGCAGCTTTTCAGGGCCGACCTACGAGCAGTACTTC
TRBD1	TRBV12-3/TRBV12-4	few	TRBJ1-5	CASSLDRDRGSLNQPQHF	TGTGCCAGCAGTTTAGACCGCGACAGGGGGTCCCTCAATCAGCCCCAGCATTTT
TRBD2	TRBV11-3	many	TRBJ2-1	CASSSRGLVNEQFF	TGTGCCAGCAGCTCCCGCGGACTAGTGAATGAGCAGTTCTTC
-	TRBV6-6	few	TRBJ1-5	CASSYSGLSNQPQHF	TGTGCCAGCAGTTACTCGGGCCTTAGCAATCAGCCCCAGCATTTT
-	TRBV7-8	many	TRBJ1-1	CASSPGAHNTEAFF	TGTGCCAGCAGCCCGGGGGCCCACAACACTGAAGCTTTCTTT
-	TRBV12-5	few	TRBJ2-4	CASGLAILAGTKNIQYF	TGTGCTAGTGGTTTGGCCATCCTGGCAGGGACCAAAAACATTCAGTACTTC
TRBD1	TRBV5-1	many	TRBJ2-7	CASSFLRGTDYEQYF	TGCGCCAGCAGCTTCCTTAGGGGGACAGACTACGAGCAGTACTTC
TRBD1	TRBV10-2	many	TRBJ1-2	CATSLGPAGQGSGYTF	TGCGCCACCAGCCTGGGCCCTGCGGGACAGGGGTCGGGCTACACCTTC
-	TRBV2	many	TRBJ1-5	CASGDRYNQPQHF	TGTGCCAGCGGCGACAGATACAATCAGCCCCAGCATTTT
TRBD1	TRBV11-2	many	TRBJ1-2	CASSLDRWTGNGYTF	TGTGCCAGCAGCTTAGATCGCTGGACAGGGAATGGCTACACCTTC
-	TRBV29-1	-	TRBJ1-4	CSVGAASNEKLFF	TGCAGCGTTGGGGCAGCCTCTAATGAAAAACTGTTTTTT
-	TRBV9	few	TRBJ1-6	CASSVVGINSPLHF	TGTGCCAGCAGCGTTGTCGGCATTAATTCACCCCTCCACTTT
TRBD1	TRBV3-1	many	TRBJ1-2	CASSHAAGTVAKGYTF	TGTGCCAGCAGCCACGCCGCCGGGACAGTTGCGAAGGGCTACACCTTC
TRBD2	TRBV20-1	-	TRBJ2-5	CSAGGLAGGETQYF	TGCAGTGCCGGGGGACTAGCGGGGGGAGAGACCCAGTACTTC
-	TRBV28	-	TRBJ2-3	CASSSQGSDTQYF	TGTGCCAGCAGTTCACAAGGCTCAGATACGCAGTATTTT
TRBD2	TRBV4-1	few	TRBJ2-1	CASSQEAGPASYNEQFF	TGCGCCAGCAGCCAAGAAGCGGGGCCAGCCTCCTACAATGAGCAGTTCTTC
TRBD2	TRBV5-1	-	TRBJ2-3	CASSLDPGLGKRADTQYF	TGCGCCAGCAGCTTGGACCCGGGACTAGGGAAGCGGGCAGATACGCAGTATTTT
-	TRBV28	-	TRBJ2-3	CASSEYSDTQYF	TGTGCCAGCAGTGAATATTCAGATACGCAGTATTTT
TRBD1	TRBV7-2	few	TRBJ1-1	CASSSRTGESTTEAFF	TGTGCCAGCAGCTCTCGGACAGGGGAGTCAACCACTGAAGCTTTCTTT
-	TRBV12-3/TRBV12-4	-	TRBJ2-2	CASSSLAYLDTGELFF	TGTGCCAGCAGCTCCCTAGCGTATCTGGACACCGGGGAGCTGTTTTTT